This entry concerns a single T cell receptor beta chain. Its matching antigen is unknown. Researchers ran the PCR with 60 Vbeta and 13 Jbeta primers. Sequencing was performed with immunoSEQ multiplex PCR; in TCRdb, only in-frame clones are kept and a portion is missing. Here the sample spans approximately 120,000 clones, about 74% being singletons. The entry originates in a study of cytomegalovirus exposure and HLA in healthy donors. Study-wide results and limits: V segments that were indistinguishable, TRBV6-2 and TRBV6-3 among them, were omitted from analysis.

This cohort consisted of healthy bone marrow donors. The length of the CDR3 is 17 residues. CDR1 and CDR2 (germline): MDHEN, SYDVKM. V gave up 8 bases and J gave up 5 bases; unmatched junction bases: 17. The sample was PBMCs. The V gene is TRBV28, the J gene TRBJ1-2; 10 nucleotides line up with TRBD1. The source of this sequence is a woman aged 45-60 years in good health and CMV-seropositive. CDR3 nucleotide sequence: TGTGCCAGCGGCTCGGGCGGCCGGGACAGGGGTGTATATGGCTACACCTTC. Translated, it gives CASGSGGRDRGVYGYTF.